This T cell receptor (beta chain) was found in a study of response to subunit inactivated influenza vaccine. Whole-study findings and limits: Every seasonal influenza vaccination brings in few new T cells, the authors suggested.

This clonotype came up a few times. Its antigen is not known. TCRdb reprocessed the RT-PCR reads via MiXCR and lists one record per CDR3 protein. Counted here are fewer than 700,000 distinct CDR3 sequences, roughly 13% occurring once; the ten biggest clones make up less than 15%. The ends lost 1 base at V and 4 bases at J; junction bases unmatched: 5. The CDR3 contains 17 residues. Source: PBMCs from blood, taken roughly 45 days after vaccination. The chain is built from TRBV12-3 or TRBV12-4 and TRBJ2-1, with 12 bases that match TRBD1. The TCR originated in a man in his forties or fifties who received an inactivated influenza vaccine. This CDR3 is CASSLEGTGGRYNEQFF. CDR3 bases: TGTGCCAGCAGTTTAGAAGGGACAGGGGGCCGGTACAATGAGCAGTTCTTC.